This T cell receptor beta chain was sequenced in a study of T-cell memory formation after mild COVID-19. Constant-segment primers and 5'RACE yielded cDNA libraries for TCR alpha and TCR beta, each carrying sample barcodes and UMIs. TCRdb re-called the 5' RACE reads through MiXCR, storing one row per CDR3 protein. The repertoire holds 470,000 or so distinct CDR3 sequences, with around 27% as singletons. General observations from the study: Cross-reactive memory appears to have joined, as suggested by some responding clones showing up in pre-infection memory. Clones that contracted clustered mainly in CM and EM if CD4+ and in EMRA if CD8+. Clones that contracted from day 15 to 85 were balanced CD4/CD8, while later expanders leaned CD4+.

The CDR3 length is 18 residues. Trimming took 2 bases from V and 1 from J; bases not matched to a gene: 8. Germline V gene sequence: CDR1 SGHTA, CDR2 FQGNSA. This clonotype was counted between two and nine times. Its antigen is still unknown. The sample consisted of PBMCs or a T cell subset sorted from them (not recorded which). V usage is TRBV7-2 and J usage is TRBJ2-3; 11 positions match TRBD2. The origin of this receptor is an adult woman who had mild COVID-19 (a few samples of this study predate the infection). Cell type and time point are not known. The CDR3 is CASSLSLTSGRGTDTQYF. The CDR3 nucleotides read TGTGCCAGCAGCTTATCCCTAACTAGCGGGAGAGGCACAGATACGCAGTATTTT.